This T cell receptor (beta chain) was identified in a study of monozygotic twins with inflammatory bowel disease. Study-wide points: Other individuals had fewer clonotypes in common with IBD patients than with healthy twins, especially with disease activity. T cell subtypes were not distinguishable in this analysis.

The germline gives CDR1 DFQATT, CDR2 SNEGSKA (reference sequence). CDR3 length: 14 amino acids. Someone took a roughly 2.5 ml blood sample from each of the donors. Points on this clonotype: The antigen remains unidentified.

Using the 5' RACE reads, TCRdb records one entry per CDR3 protein without DNA. This table lists about 160,000 distinct CDR3 sequences. This clonotype originated in a human donor with ulcerative colitis or Crohn's disease, or a healthy co-twin of an affected twin (not recorded which). The V gene is TRBV20-1, the J gene TRBJ1-1; TCRdb outputs TRBD1, but without DNA this stays unchecked. The material sequenced was blood. This CDR3 reads CSAREGTVNTEAFF.